In its sample, the clone carrying this T cell receptor (beta chain) was seen many times. TCR beta CDR3 sequences were amplified from RNA transcripts. First-round RT-PCR of the TCR CDR3 relied on the HTBI primer set. TCRdb fed the multiplex PCR reads into MiXCR, producing one record per CDR3 protein. This sample has hundreds of thousands of distinct CDR3 sequences; approximately 15% occur once, and the top ten carry 28%. This CDR3 is built from 16 residues. The V segment lost 6 bases and the J segment 3 bases; nucleotides outside the gene matches: 11. Germline CDR1 is MDHEN and CDR2 is SYDVKM. This specimen comes from a study of T cells in Graves' hyperthyroidism and ophthalmopathy. Study-level background: Pretreatment peripheral blood was obtained at initial diagnosis.

Material for sequencing was blood. This chain links TRBV28 with TRBJ1-1, with 9 bases fitting TRBD1. The sequence was collected from a woman aged 18-30 years with Graves' hyperthyroidism that later progressed to Graves' ophthalmopathy. CDR3 nucleotide sequence: TGTGCCAGCAGGAGGACCCGGACAGGGGTATACACTGAAGCTTTCTTT. Its protein product is CASRRTRTGVYTEAFF. Full variable domain (missing parts from reference TRBV28 and TRBJ1-1): DVKVTQSSRYLVKRTGEKVFLECVQDMDHENMFWYRQDPGLGLRLIYFSYDVKMKEKGDIPEGYSVSREKKERFSLILESASTNQTSMYLCASRRTRTGVYTEAFFGQGTRLTVV.